The clone carrying this TCR beta chain appeared a few times. Its antigen remains unknown. The CDR3 is made up of 15 amino acids. The V and J ends lost 5 bases and 0 bases, in that order; junction bases with no gene match: 2. CDR1 LNHDA and CDR2 SQIVND come from the germline V gene (reference sequence). The sample originates from a study of shared clonotypes between healthy human individuals. Whole-study findings and limits: Richness estimates generally favored naive over memory subsets.

The CD8 memory sample joined CD45RO+ cells and CCR7-negative CD45RA+ cells. Assay used: immunoSEQ multiplex PCR; TCRdb lists only in-frame clones, some missing. The repertoire includes 90,000 to 150,000 clones, about 70% of them detected once, and over 20% sits in the top ten. V usage is TRBV19 and J usage is TRBJ2-1, with 9 nucleotides matching TRBD1. This TCR came from a woman aged 30 to 39 in good health. The sample consisted of memory CD8+ T cells sorted from blood. Subset meaning: CD45RO+ cells pooled with CCR7-negative TemRA cells. The CDR3: CASSPTGGSYNEQFF. The CDR3 nucleotides read TGTGCCAGTAGTCCGACAGGGGGCTCCTACAATGAGCAGTTCTTC.